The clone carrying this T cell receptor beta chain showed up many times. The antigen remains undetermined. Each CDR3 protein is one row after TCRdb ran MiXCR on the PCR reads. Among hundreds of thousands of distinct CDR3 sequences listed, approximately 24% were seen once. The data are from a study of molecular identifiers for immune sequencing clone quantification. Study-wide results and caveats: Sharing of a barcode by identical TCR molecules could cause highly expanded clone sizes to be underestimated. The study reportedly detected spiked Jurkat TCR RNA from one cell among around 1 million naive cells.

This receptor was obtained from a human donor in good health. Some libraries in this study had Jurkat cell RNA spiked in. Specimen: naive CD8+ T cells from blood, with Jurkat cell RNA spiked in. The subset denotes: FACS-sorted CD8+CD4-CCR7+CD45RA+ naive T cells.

CDR3 nucleotides: TGTGCCAGCAGCTTGGACGGGGGAGTCAGGCAGTACTTC. Protein product: CASSLDGGVRQYF. This chain joins TRBV5-4 and TRBJ2-7; D might be TRBD2 (6 bases). Germline values: CDR1 SGHNT, CDR2 YYREEE (reference sequence). Trimming removed 0 bases at V and 9 bases at J, with 13 bases between. The CDR3 length is 13 residues.